This is a list of T cell receptor beta chains from one sample in a study of blood T cell repertoires in COVID-19. Measured with immunoSEQ multiplex PCR; TCRdb has only the in-frame clones, and not every one. The table includes under 300,000 clones, about 83% detected once. Sequencing was done on a sample of peripheral blood. The receptor set was obtained from a man aged 25 to 40 who had recovered from COVID-19. The CDR3 runs from the conserved cysteine through the conserved F or W. A D gene is named only where the DNA matches it firmly. Clone size is given for some rows only: seen once, a few or many times, or a class if the clone is expanded.

cdr3_length,d_call,j_call,clone_size,v_call,cdr3_nt,cdr3_aa
20,NA,TRBJ2-3,NA,TRBV5-8,TGTGCCAGCAGCTGGGGGGGGGCTCTTGACAATCCCCTCAGCACAGATACGCAGTATTTT,CASSWGGALDNPLSTDTQYF
16,NA,TRBJ2-5,NA,TRBV25-1,TGTGCCAGCAGTGAATCAGGTTACGGGGACCAAGAGACCCAGTACTTC,CASSESGYGDQETQYF
16,NA,TRBJ1-1,NA,TRBV19,TGTGCCAGTAGTATAGATCTACGTGACATGAACACTGAAGCTTTCTTT,CASSIDLRDMNTEAFF
13,NA,TRBJ2-1,NA,TRBV3-1/TRBV3-2,TGTGCCAGCAGCCAATTCGTTGTGAATGAGCAGTTCTTC,CASSQFVVNEQFF
15,TRBD2,TRBJ2-3,NA,TRBV2,TGTGCCAGCAGGTCTAGCGGGGGATACACAGATACGCAGTATTTT,CASRSSGGYTDTQYF
15,NA,TRBJ2-7,NA,TRBV7-9,TGTGCCAGCAGCCCCAGAGACAGGTCGGGCGACGAGCAGTACTTC,CASSPRDRSGDEQYF
15,TRBD1,TRBJ2-3,NA,TRBV2,TGTGCCAGCAGTGGGACAGGGAGATCTGTAGATACGCAGTATTTT,CASSGTGRSVDTQYF
13,NA,TRBJ1-4,NA,TRBV6-5,TGTGCCAGCAGTCGAGGGTCTGATGAAAAACTGTTTTTT,CASSRGSDEKLFF
13,NA,TRBJ2-5,NA,TRBV14,TGTGCCAGCAGCCTAGCCCTCCAAGAGACCCAGTACTTC,CASSLALQETQYF
15,TRBD2,TRBJ2-3,few,TRBV6-4,TGTGCCAGCAGTGAGCTGGCGGGGGGGCCAGATACGCAGTATTTT,CASSELAGGPDTQYF
14,TRBD1,TRBJ1-2,NA,TRBV6-1,TGTGCCAGCAGTGAAGTCAAGCGGACAGGCGGCTACACCTTC,CASSEVKRTGGYTF
16,TRBD1,TRBJ1-2,NA,TRBV6-5,TGTGCCAGCAGTTACGCCGGACAGGGGGGGAACTATGGCTACACCTTC,CASSYAGQGGNYGYTF
15,NA,TRBJ2-3,NA,TRBV3-1/TRBV3-2,TGTGCCAGCAGCCTGGGACCGACGGAGGGAGATACGCAGTATTTT,CASSLGPTEGDTQYF
13,NA,TRBJ1-3,NA,TRBV10-3,TGTGCCAGCTTACAGGGAGACGGGAACACCATATATTTT,CASLQGDGNTIYF
16,TRBD2,TRBJ2-2,NA,TRBV7-9,TGTGCCAGCAGCTCACTAGCGGGGCAGGGCACCGGGGAGCTGTTTTTT,CASSSLAGQGTGELFF
15,NA,TRBJ2-6,NA,TRBV11-3,TGTGCCAGCAGCTTAGATAGCTCTGGGGCCAACGTCCTGACTTTC,CASSLDSSGANVLTF
15,NA,TRBJ1-6,NA,TRBV7-6,TGTGCCAGCAGTCTGGACACGGACTATAATTCACCCCTCCACTTT,CASSLDTDYNSPLHF
15,TRBD1,TRBJ1-5,NA,TRBV6-5,TGTGCCAGCAGTCGACAGGGGGGAGAGGATCAGCCCCAGCATTTT,CASSRQGGEDQPQHF
13,TRBD1,TRBJ1-2,NA,TRBV7-3,TGTGCCAGCAGCTTTGAAGGGGGCCGTGGCTACACCTTC,CASSFEGGRGYTF
10,NA,TRBJ1-1,NA,TRBV19,TGTGCCGCAGGGAACACTGAAGCTTTCTTT,CAAGNTEAFF
17,NA,TRBJ1-6,few,TRBV7-6,TGTGCCAGCAGCCCTCGACAGGCCAGCTCCTATAATTCACCCCTCCACTTT,CASSPRQASSYNSPLHF
16,TRBD2,TRBJ2-5,NA,TRBV5-5,TGTGCCAGCAGCTTGGGTAGCGGGGGGGCGATACAGGCCCAGTACTTC,CASSLGSGGAIQAQYF
13,TRBD1,TRBJ2-1,NA,TRBV7-9,TGTGCCAGCAGCTGGCGACAGGGTATTGGGCAGTTCTTC,CASSWRQGIGQFF
15,TRBD1,TRBJ1-2,once,TRBV11-2,TGTGCCAGCAGCAGACAGGGGGGATCTGACTATGGCTACACCTTC,CASSRQGGSDYGYTF
13,NA,TRBJ1-4,NA,TRBV4-1,TGCGCCAGCAGCCAAGTACAGGGTGAAAAACTGTTTTTT,CASSQVQGEKLFF
14,NA,TRBJ2-5,NA,TRBV24-1,TGTGCCACCAGTGAAGCGGACTACTCGGAGACCCAGTACTTC,CATSEADYSETQYF
14,NA,TRBJ2-3,NA,TRBV27,TGTGCCAGCAGTAACATGGCCCACACAGATACGCAGTATTTT,CASSNMAHTDTQYF
14,NA,TRBJ2-1,NA,TRBV5-4,TGTGCCAGCAGCTTGAGGGGGGGGCGGTCTGAGCAGTTCTTC,CASSLRGGRSEQFF
13,NA,TRBJ1-1,few,TRBV5-4,TGTGCCAGCAGCTTGAGGGGCCGGACTGAAGCTTTCTTT,CASSLRGRTEAFF
18,TRBD2,TRBJ2-3,NA,TRBV27,TGTGCCAGCAGCCGCACGGGACTAGCGGTGGATGACACAGATACGCAGTATTTT,CASSRTGLAVDDTDTQYF